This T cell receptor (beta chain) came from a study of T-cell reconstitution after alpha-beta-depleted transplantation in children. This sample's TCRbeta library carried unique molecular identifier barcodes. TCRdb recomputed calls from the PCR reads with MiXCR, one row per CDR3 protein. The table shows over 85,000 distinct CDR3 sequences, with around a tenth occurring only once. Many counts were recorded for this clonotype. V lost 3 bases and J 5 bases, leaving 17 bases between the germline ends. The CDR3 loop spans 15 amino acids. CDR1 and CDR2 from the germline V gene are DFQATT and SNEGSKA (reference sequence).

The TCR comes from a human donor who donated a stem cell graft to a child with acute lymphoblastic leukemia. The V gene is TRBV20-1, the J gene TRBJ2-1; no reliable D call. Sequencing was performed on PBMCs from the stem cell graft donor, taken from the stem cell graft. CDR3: CSARVAQRRNNEQFF. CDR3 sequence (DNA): TGCAGTGCTAGGGTTGCCCAACGGAGAAACAATGAGCAGTTCTTC.